The rows below give T cell receptor beta chains drawn from one sample of a study of CD8+ T cells in alopecia areata. Some clones are missing from TCRdb's copy, which holds only in-frame ones; the method was immunoSEQ multiplex PCR. The sample has under 70,000 clones, roughly 96% seen once. The sequencing here drew on CD8+ T cells sorted from blood, taken at week 0. Receptors originate from a human donor with alopecia areata. The CDR3 runs from the conserved cysteine through the conserved F or W.

v_gene: TRBV5-5
CDR3aa: CASSMNYGYTF

v_gene: TRBV5-1
CDR3aa: CASSFTGQTYEQYF

v_gene: TRBV6-5
CDR3aa: CASSYGENTGELFF

v_gene: TRBV7-2
CDR3aa: CASSLGAGGRHDTQYF

v_gene: TRBV19
CDR3aa: CASSIVSYSNQPQHF

v_gene: TRBV27
CDR3aa: CASSTRDRGRTGELFF

v_gene: TRBV5-6
CDR3aa: CASSSGTGNEQYF

v_gene: TRBV9
CDR3aa: CASSPSGQGIDEQYF

v_gene: TRBV4-1
CDR3aa: CASSQGGRAADTQYF

v_gene: TRBV5-6
CDR3aa: CASSPYPGLASPDTQYF

v_gene: TRBV7-3
CDR3aa: CASSPTEQRALETQYF

v_gene: TRBV7-2
CDR3aa: CASSLFGGNYGYTF

v_gene: TRBV18
CDR3aa: CASSPSGDPSSYNEQFF

v_gene: TRBV7-8
CDR3aa: CASSLGGPDTQYF

v_gene: TRBV27
CDR3aa: CASSHYRATGELFF

v_gene: TRBV9
CDR3aa: CASSVEPAMRPEAFF

v_gene: TRBV29-1
CDR3aa: CSGGQPNTEAFF

v_gene: TRBV15
CDR3aa: CATSRDSNEQFF

v_gene: TRBV5-6
CDR3aa: CASSLGWAASYTEAFF

v_gene: TRBV27
CDR3aa: CASSGPGQGNQPQHF

v_gene: TRBV4-1
CDR3aa: CASSQDRSTNQPQHF

v_gene: TRBV5-4
CDR3aa: CASSWGTIGNTIYF

v_gene: TRBV27
CDR3aa: CASSHGQFNTGELFF

v_gene: TRBV6-5
CDR3aa: CASSYGENTGELFF

v_gene: TRBV29-1
CDR3aa: CSVRSGSEAFF

v_gene: TRBV7-8
CDR3aa: CASSLDIAGGPQSYNEQFF

v_gene: TRBV30
CDR3aa: CAWSPPGGDKYYEQYF

v_gene: TRBV7-9
CDR3aa: CASSSYDRGLEETQYF

v_gene: TRBV7-8
CDR3aa: CASSLPGTGSGLDTEAFF

v_gene: TRBV7-9
CDR3aa: CASSLGGYLNSPLHF

v_gene: TRBV5-4
CDR3aa: CASSFPLGGDEQFF

v_gene: TRBV5-4
CDR3aa: CASSLEPGTDTQYF

v_gene: TRBV15
CDR3aa: CATSRDLGAKNIQYF

v_gene: TRBV7-2
CDR3aa: CASSPRLAGPETQYF

v_gene: TRBV15
CDR3aa: CATSRDGYNEQFF

v_gene: TRBV7-6
CDR3aa: CASSWTSGGAANTQYF

v_gene: TRBV5-4
CDR3aa: CASSFDITDTQYF

v_gene: TRBV11-3
CDR3aa: CASSTWTGDSQETQYF

v_gene: TRBV19
CDR3aa: CASSTLGAGSYEQYF

v_gene: TRBV30
CDR3aa: CAWSVSQAYEQYF

v_gene: TRBV30
CDR3aa: CASAYERGGWDEQFF

v_gene: TRBV30
CDR3aa: CAWGTGAGKNIQYF

v_gene: TRBV6-5
CDR3aa: CASSYGGTAETQYF

v_gene: TRBV28
CDR3aa: CASSIRDRQETQYF

v_gene: TRBV9
CDR3aa: CASSVGGGVSYEQYF

v_gene: TRBV6-6
CDR3aa: CASSYNTDTQYF

v_gene: TRBV6-5
CDR3aa: CASSYRGREETQYF

v_gene: TRBV4-2
CDR3aa: CASSQGGLAEYEQYF

v_gene: TRBV6-7
CDR3aa: CAPKENIQYF

v_gene: TRBV6-1
CDR3aa: CASSPGTENYGYTF

v_gene: TRBV10-2
CDR3aa: CASSEGNEQYF

v_gene: TRBV27
CDR3aa: CASSLGRGPSYEQYF

v_gene: TRBV6-1
CDR3aa: CASSEPNGPFDEQFF

v_gene: TRBV10-3
CDR3aa: CATSTNTEAFF

v_gene: TRBV7-9
CDR3aa: CASSWERETEAFF

v_gene: TRBV29-1
CDR3aa: CSVVSPQGGETQYF

v_gene: TRBV7-9
CDR3aa: CASSLGAYEQYF

v_gene: TRBV5-4
CDR3aa: CASSPEDRTDTQYF